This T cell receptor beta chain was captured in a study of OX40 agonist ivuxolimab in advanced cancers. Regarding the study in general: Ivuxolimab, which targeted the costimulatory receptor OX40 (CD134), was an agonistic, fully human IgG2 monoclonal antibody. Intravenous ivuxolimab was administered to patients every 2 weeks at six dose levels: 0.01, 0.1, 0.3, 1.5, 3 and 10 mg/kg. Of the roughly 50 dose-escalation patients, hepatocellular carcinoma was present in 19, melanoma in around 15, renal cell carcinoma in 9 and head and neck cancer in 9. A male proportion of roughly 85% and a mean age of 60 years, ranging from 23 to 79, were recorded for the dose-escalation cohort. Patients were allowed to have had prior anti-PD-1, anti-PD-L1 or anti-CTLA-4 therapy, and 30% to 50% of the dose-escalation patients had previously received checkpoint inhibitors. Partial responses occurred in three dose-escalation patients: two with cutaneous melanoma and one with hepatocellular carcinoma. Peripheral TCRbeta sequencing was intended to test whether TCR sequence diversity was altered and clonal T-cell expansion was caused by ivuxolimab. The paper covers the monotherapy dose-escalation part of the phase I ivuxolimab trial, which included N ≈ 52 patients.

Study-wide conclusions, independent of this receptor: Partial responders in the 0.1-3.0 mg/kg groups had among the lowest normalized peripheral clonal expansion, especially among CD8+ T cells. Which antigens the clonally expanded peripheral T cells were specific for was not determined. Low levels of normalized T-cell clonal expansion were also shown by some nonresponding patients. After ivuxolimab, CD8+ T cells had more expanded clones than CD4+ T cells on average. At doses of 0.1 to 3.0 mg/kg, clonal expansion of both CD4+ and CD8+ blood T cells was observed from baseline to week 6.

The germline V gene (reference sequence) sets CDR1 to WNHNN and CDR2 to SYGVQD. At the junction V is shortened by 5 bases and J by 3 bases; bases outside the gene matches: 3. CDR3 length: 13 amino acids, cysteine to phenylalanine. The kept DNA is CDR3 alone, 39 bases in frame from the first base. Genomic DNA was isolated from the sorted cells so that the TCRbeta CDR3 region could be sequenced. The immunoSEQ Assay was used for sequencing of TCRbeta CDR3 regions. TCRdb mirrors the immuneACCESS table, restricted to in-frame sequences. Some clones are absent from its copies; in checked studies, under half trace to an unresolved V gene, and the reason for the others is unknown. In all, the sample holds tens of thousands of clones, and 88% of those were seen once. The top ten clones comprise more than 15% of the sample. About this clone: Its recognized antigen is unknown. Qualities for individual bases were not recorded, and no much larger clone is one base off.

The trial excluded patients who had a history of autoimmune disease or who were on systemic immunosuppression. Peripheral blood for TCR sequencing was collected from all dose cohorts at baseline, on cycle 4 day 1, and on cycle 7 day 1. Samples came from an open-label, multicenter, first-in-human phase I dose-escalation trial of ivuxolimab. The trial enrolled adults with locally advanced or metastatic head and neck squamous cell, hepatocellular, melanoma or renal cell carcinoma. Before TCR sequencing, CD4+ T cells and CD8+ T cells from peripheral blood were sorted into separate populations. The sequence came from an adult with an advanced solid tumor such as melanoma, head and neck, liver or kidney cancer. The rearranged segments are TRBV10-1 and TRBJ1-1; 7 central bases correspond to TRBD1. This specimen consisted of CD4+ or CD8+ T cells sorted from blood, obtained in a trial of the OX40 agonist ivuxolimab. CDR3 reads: CASSYRGDTEAFF. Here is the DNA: TGCGCCAGCAGTTACAGGGGAGACACTGAAGCTTTCTTT.